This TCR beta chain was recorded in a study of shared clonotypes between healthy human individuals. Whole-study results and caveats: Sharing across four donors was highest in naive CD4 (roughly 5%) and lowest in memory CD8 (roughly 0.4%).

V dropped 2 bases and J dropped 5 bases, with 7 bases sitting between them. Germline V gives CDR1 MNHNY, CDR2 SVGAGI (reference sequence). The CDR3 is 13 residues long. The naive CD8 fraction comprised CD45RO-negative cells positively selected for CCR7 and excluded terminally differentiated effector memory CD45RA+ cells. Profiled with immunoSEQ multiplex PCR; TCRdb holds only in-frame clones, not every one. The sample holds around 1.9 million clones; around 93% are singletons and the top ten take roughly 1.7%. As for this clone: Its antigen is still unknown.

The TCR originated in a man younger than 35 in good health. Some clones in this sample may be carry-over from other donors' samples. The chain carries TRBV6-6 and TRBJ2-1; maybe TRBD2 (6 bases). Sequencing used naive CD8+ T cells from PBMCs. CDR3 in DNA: TGTGCCAGCAGTTACCCGGGGGACAATGAGCAGTTCTTC. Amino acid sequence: CASSYPGDNEQFF.